What follows describes a single T cell receptor beta chain. Its antigen has not been determined. No per-base quality is available; no much larger clone lies one base away. Using the deep immunoSEQ assay, TCR CDR3 regions were amplified from genomic DNA by multiplex PCR. Extracted genomic DNA from each cell subset was distributed evenly across all wells of several immunoSEQ 96-well plates, and each plate was treated as a replicate. For sorted subsets, each replicate PCR was loaded with about 200 ng genomic DNA, equivalent to 30,000 or so T cell genomes. The purified libraries were quantified using a Qubit 3.0 fluorometer, sized with a Bioanalyzer 2100, and then quantified again using the KAPA Library Quantification kit. A separate single-read 150-cycle Illumina NextSeq 550 flow cell was used to sequence each immunoSEQ 96-well plate. In the source study's methods: The immunoSEQ output contained only junctional sequences without quality scores, so filtering could not match that applied to full-length reads. To assign V/J genes and CDR3, sequences were annotated against IMGT germline references using PyIR, a Python wrapper for IgBLAST v1.9. Reads were removed for weak V/J assignments (E-value above 1e-6), missing CDR3, stop codons, out-of-frame junctions, or ambiguous translated residues. A V3J clonotype was defined by an identical inferred V gene, J gene, and CDR3 amino acid sequence. To compute the percentage overlap between repertoires, the number of shared unique clonotypes was divided by the size of the smaller repertoire. Three approaches were used to assess repertoire richness: RTK rarefaction, the Chao1 estimator, and Recon v2.1 estimates of unobserved clonotypes. OLGA was used to compute generation probabilities for all TCRbeta clonotypes that the gDNA method yielded from several donors. TCRdb provides this immuneACCESS table in a form limited to in-frame rearrangements. Some clones are lacking; in checked studies, under half of them reflect an unresolved V gene, and why the rest are absent is not known. V and J calls and clone size are given by that table; D and trimming were obtained from the DNA. The sample yields about 2.1 million clones; 93% were counted once. The biggest ten clones account for approximately 1.7% of the sample.

Spanning cysteine to phenylalanine, the CDR3 consists of 14 amino acids. Solely the CDR3 DNA is kept, with 42 bases framed from the first base. The junction shows trimming of 2 bases on V and 14 bases on J, plus 20 bases between the germline ends. CDR1 is given as MRHNA and CDR2 as SNTAGT, both from the germline V gene. For the CD8 naive samples, CD45RO-negative cells were positively selected for CCR7, yielding a CD45RA+CCR7+ population from which TemRA cells were excluded. Donors were healthy HIV-negative adults with no recently reported acute infections or vaccinations. Every donor was a Caucasian adult living in Nashville, Tennessee, USA. Blood was obtained by leukapheresis, after which PBMCs were separated by Ficoll-Histopaque density gradient centrifugation and cryopreserved in liquid nitrogen vapor phase. Analytical flow cytometry was used to check the purity and quantity of each magnetically sorted T cell population. Genomic DNA was isolated from every sorted fraction and measured by UV absorbance on a Nanodrop 2000c.

This entry is derived from a study of shared clonotypes between healthy human individuals (dated by TCRdb to about 2020). Notes on the research overall: The cohort included three men and a couple of women between 18 and 49 years of age. For each donor, CD4 naive and CD4 memory were each given three plates, CD8 naive was given two plates, and CD8 memory was given one plate. To increase sequencing depth and limit assay-specific biases, TCR repertoire library preparation and sequencing were carried out by different laboratories using diverse techniques. Leukapheresis yielded between about 0.94 and 10 billion PBMCs per donor. Blood TCR repertoires of about five healthy adults were deeply sequenced to estimate repertoire size and the extent of clonotype sharing between individuals.

What the study reported, not specific to this receptor: Larger estimated clonotype richness was generally found for naive subsets than for memory subsets. Sharing across four donors was observed for roughly 5% of naive CD4, about 3.2% of naive CD8, 2.3% of memory CD4, and roughly 0.43% of memory CD8 clonotypes. Because the study included only a small number of donors, the genetic and exposure-history diversity represented was limited. Clonotypes shared by all four sorted-subset donors showed higher generation probabilities than non-shared clonotypes. Pairwise subsampling indicated that sequencing depth was expected to affect the degree of clonotype sharing among donors. Sampling was restricted to blood, and TCR repertoires in tissue are likely to differ from TCR repertoires in blood. Even with the large sequencing depth, rarefaction of the sorted-subset datasets indicated that sequencing was incomplete.

Sequencing was done on a sample of naive CD8+ T cells from PBMCs. The label giving this sample's cell subset or site can be read as: CD45RA+CCR7+. This receptor was identified in a man between 18 and 29 years old in good health. Some clones in this sample may be carry-over from other donors' samples. Recombination linked TRBV6-4 to TRBJ2-3, with a tentative D gene TRBD2 over 6 matching bases. The DNA reads as follows: TGTGCCAGCAGTGACCGAGTTGCGACCCGGAGGGGGTATTTT. It specifies CASSDRVATRRGYF.